This T cell receptor beta chain was sequenced during a study of blood T cell repertoires in COVID-19 (dated by TCRdb to about 2020). Regarding the complete study: Collaborator samples came from the United States, Italy and Spain and covered acute and convalescent phases of COVID-19. Where HLA class I and class II types were available, the types were taken from metadata supplied by the sample provider, not from assay-based typing. The material from the prospective study consisted of cDNA or gDNA derived from T cells, B-cell-depleted T cells, or PBMCs. Sample metadata almost always included a de-identified subject ID, COVID-19 status, age in years and sex. Samples came from the ongoing ImmuneRACE study (first 160 participants) plus 1,254 subjects from 6 global collaborators. The repertoires were released in a freely available public database meant as a resource for research on the immune response to SARS-CoV-2. Deeply sampled blood TCRbeta repertoires from subjects exposed to, actively infected with, or recovered from COVID-19 were included in the dataset.

Trimmed from V: 4 bases; trimmed from J: 5 bases; junction bases lacking a gene match: 13. The germline V gene provides CDR1 KGHSH and CDR2 LQKENI. The CDR3 starts with the cysteine, ends with the phenylalanine, and has 17 residues. Only the CDR3 region is kept as DNA, spanning 51 bases read in frame from base 1. General findings and caveats noted by the study authors: The quantity of clinical and demographic metadata differed by source and by participant and was supplied without curation.

TCRbeta CDR3 regions were amplified from genomic DNA using the immunoSEQ Assay, a bias-controlled multiplex PCR. As for how the authors treated the data: The number of nucleated cells in each sample was estimated by amplification of reference gene primers within the assay. Sequence reads were collapsed and filtered to measure the absolute abundance of every unique TCRbeta CDR3 rearrangement. For each sample, productive Simpson clonality was calculated as the square root of Simpson's diversity index over productive rearrangements. TCRdb took this table from immuneACCESS and kept in-frame rearrangements with V and J called. Such tables lack part of the clones; where checked against another copy, unresolved V genes explain under half of the gap, and the rest is unexplained. That table furnishes V, J and clone size, whereas the DNA furnished D and trimming. This sample comprises 50,000 or so clones, about 93% of them detected only once. The leading ten clones occupy approximately 15% of the sample.

Remarks on this clone: Which antigen it targets is not known. It has no much larger one-base neighbor in the sample; base qualities were not kept.

Whole blood was collected in K2EDTA tubes by collaborating institutions according to the institutions' own protocols. For TCRbeta analysis, collaborator samples were shipped as frozen whole blood, as isolated PBMCs, or as DNA extracted from either sample type. The V gene is TRBV18 and the J gene is TRBJ1-4, and TRBD1 aligns with 7 junction nucleotides. This TCR came from a human donor with active COVID-19. The donor label of this sample is uncertain. What was sequenced was peripheral blood. The sequenced DNA is TGTGCCAGCTCACGGGACAGCCTGGGGGTTTTAAATGAAAAACTGTTTTTT. Its protein reads: CASSRDSLGVLNEKLFF.